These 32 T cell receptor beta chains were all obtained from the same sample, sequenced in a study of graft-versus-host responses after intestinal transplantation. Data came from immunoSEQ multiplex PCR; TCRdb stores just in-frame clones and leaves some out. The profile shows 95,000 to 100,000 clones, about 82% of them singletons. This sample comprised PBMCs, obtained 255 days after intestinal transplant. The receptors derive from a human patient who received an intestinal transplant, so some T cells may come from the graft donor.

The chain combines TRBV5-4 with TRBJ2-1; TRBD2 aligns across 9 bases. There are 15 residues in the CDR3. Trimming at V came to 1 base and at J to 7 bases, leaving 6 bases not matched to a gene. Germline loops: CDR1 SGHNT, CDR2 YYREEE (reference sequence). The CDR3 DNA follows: TGTGCCAGCAGCTTGTCTGCGGGGGGGTCTAATGAGCAGTTCTTC. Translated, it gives CASSLSAGGSNEQFF.

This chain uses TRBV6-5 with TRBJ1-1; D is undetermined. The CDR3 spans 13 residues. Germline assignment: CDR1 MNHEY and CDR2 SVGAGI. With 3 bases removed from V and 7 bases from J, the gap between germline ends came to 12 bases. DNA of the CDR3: TGTGCCAGCAGTTATGACGGATCTTATGAAGCTTTCTTT. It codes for CASSYDGSYEAFF.

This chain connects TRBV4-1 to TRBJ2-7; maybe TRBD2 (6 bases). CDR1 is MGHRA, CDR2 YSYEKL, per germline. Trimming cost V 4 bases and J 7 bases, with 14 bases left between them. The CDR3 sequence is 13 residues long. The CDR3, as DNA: TGCGCCAGCAGCCCGTATCTAGCGAAGGAGCAGTACTTC. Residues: CASSPYLAKEQYF.

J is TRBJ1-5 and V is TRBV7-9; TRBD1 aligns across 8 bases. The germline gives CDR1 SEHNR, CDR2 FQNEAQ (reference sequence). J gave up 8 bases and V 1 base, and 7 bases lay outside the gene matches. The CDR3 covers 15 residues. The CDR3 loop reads CASSLGTGPQEPQHF. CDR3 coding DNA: TGTGCCAGCAGCTTAGGGACAGGGCCCCAAGAGCCCCAGCATTTT. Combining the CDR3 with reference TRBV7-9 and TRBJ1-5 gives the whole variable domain DTGVSQNPRHKITKRGQNVTFRCDPISEHNRLYWYRQTLGQGPEFLTYFQNEAQLEKSRLLSDRFSAERPKGSFSTLEIQRTEQGDSAMYLCASSLGTGPQEPQHFGDGTRLSIL.

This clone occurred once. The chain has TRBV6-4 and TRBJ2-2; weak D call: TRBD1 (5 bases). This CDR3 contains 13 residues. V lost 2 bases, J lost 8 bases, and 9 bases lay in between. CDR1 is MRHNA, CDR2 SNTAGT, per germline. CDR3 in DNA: TGTGCCAGCAGTGACGGGGCAGTAGGGGAGCTGTTTTTT. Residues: CASSDGAVGELFF.

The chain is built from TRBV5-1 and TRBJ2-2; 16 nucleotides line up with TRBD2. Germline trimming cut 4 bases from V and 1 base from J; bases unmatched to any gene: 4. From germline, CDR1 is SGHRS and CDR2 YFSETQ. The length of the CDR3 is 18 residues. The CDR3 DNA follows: TGCGCCAGCAGCCCGGGACTAGCGGGGGGGTTGAACACCGGGGAGCTGTTTTTT. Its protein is CASSPGLAGGLNTGELFF.

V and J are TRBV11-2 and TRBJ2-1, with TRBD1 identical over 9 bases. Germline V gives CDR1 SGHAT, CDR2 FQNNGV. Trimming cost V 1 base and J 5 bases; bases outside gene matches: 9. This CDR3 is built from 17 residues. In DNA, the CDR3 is TGTGCCAGCAGCTTAGGAATGGGACAGGGTTTTAACAATGAGCAGTTCTTC. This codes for CASSLGMGQGFNNEQFF.

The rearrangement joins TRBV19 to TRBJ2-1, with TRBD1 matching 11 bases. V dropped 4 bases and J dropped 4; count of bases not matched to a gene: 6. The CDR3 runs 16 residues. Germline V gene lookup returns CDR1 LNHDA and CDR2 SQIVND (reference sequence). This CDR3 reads CASSTAGTGGYNEQFF. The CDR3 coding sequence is TGTGCCAGTAGTACAGCCGGGACAGGGGGGTACAATGAGCAGTTCTTC.

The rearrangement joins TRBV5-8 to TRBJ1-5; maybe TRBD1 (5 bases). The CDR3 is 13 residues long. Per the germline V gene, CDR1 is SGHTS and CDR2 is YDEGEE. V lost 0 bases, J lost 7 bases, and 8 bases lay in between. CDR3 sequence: CASSLGSGQPQHF. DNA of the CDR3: TGTGCCAGCAGCTTGGGGTCAGGGCAGCCCCAGCATTTT.

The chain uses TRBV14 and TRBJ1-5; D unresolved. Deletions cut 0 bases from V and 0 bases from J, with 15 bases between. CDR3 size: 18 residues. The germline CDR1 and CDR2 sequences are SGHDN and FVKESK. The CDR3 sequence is CASSQEGRGLYSNQPQHF. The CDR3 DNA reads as TGTGCCAGCAGCCAAGAGGGCAGAGGCCTATATAGCAATCAGCCCCAGCATTTT.

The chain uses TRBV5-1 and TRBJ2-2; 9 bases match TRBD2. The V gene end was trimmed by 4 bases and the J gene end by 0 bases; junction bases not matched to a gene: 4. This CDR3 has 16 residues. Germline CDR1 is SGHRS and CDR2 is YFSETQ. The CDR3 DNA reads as TGCGCCAGCAGCGGTAGCGGGAGCGCGAACACCGGGGAGCTGTTTTTT. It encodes CASSGSGSANTGELFF.

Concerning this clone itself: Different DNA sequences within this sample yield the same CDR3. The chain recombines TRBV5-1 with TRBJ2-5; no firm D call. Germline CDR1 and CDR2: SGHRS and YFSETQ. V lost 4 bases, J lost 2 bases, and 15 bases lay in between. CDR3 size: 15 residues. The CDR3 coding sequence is TGCGCCAGCAGCCCGCCGGAGCCAGCGCAAGAGACCCAGTACTTC. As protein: CASSPPEPAQETQYF.

The chain's CDR3 is CASSTKSTGGFGTGELFF. The CDR3 region has the DNA TGCGCCAGCAGCACCAAATCAACAGGGGGCTTCGGGACCGGGGAGCTGTTTTTT. V is TRBV5-1 and J is TRBJ2-2; 9 nucleotides line up with TRBD1. The CDR3 sequence is 18 residues long. V gave up 4 bases and J gave up 5 bases; unmatched junction bases: 15. Germline CDR1 and CDR2: SGHRS and YFSETQ.

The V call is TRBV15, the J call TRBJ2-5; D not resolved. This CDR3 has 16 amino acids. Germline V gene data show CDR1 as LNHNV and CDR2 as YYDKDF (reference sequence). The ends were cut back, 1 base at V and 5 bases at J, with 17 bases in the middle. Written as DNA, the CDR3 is TGTGCCACCAGCAGAGTCTTTCCTGGTATTTCGGAGACCCAGTACTTC. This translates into CATSRVFPGISETQYF.

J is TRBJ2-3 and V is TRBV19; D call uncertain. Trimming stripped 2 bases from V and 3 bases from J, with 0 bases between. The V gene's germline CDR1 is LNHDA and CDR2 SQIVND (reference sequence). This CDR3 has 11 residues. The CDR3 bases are TGTGCCAGTAGTATAACAGATACGCAGTATTTT. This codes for CASSITDTQYF.

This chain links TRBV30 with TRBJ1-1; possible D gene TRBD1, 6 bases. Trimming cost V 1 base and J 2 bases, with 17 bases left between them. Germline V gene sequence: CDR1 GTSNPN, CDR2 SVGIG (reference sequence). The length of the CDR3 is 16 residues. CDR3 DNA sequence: TGTGCCTGGAGTGACGCGGGGGGGCCGATTAACACTGAAGCTTTCTTT. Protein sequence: CAWSDAGGPINTEAFF.

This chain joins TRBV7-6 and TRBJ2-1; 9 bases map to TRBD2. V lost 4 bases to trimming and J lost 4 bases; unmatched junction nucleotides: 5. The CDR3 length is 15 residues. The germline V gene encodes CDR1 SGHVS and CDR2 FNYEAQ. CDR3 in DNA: TGTGCCAGCAGCTCACCGAGCGGGGGGTACAATGAGCAGTTCTTC. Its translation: CASSSPSGGYNEQFF.

CDR3 in amino acids: CASSEALASGGYNEQFF. The DNA of the CDR3 is TGTGCCAGCAGTGAAGCGTTGGCTAGCGGGGGGTACAATGAGCAGTTCTTC. V is TRBV6-1 and J is TRBJ2-1; 11 positions agree with TRBD2. With 0 bases clipped from V and 4 bases from J, the junction kept 5 bases outside the gene matches. The CDR3 has 17 amino acids. In germline, CDR1 is MNHNS, CDR2 SASEGT.

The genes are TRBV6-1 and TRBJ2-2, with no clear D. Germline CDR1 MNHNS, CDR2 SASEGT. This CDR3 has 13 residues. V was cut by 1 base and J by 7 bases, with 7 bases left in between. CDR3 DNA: TGTGCCAGCAGTGAAGTGGGGTTCGGGGAGCTGTTTTTT. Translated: CASSEVGFGELFF.

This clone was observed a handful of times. In nucleotides, the CDR3 is TGTGCCAGCAGGACCTCAGGGCGGTACGAGCAGTACTTC. Protein product: CASRTSGRYEQYF. The chain carries TRBV28 and TRBJ2-7; D might be TRBD1 (5 bases). V lost 6 bases to trimming and J lost 4 bases, with 13 bases between them. CDR1 is MDHEN, CDR2 SYDVKM, per germline. The CDR3 is 13 amino acids.

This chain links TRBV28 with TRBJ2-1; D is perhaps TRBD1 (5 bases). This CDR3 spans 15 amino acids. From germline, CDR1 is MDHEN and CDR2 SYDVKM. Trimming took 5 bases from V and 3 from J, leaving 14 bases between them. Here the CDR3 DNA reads TGTGCCAGCAGTCCAGGGTACCCATTCTACAATGAGCAGTTCTTC. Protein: CASSPGYPFYNEQFF. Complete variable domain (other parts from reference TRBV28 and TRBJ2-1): DVKVTQSSRYLVKRTGEKVFLECVQDMDHENMFWYRQDPGLGLRLIYFSYDVKMKEKGDIPEGYSVSREKKERFSLILESASTNQTSMYLCASSPGYPFYNEQFFGPGTRLTVL.

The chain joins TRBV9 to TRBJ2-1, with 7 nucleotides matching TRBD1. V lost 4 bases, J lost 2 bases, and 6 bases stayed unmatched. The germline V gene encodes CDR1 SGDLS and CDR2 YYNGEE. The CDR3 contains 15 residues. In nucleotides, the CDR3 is TGTGCCAGCAGCCCCGACAGGGTCCCCTACAATGAGCAGTTCTTC. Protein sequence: CASSPDRVPYNEQFF.

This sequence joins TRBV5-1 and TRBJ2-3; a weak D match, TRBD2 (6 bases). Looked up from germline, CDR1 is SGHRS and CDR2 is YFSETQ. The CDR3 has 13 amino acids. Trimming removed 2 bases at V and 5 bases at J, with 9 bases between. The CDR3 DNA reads TGCGCCAGCAGCTTCCGGGAGCGAGATACGCAGTATTTT. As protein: CASSFRERDTQYF.

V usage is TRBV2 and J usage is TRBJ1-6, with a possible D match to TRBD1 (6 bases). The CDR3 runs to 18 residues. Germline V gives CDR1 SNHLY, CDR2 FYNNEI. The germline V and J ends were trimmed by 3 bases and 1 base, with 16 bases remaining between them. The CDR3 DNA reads TGTGCCAGCAGTGAGGGCTACAGGGAAGGTTCCTATAATTCACCCCTCCACTTT. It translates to CASSEGYREGSYNSPLHF.

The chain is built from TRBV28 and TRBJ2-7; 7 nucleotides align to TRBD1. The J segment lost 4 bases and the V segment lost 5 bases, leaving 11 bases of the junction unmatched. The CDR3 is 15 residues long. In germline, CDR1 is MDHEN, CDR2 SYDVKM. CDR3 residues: CASSISGTDAYEQYF. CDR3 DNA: TGTGCCAGCAGTATCTCCGGGACAGACGCTTACGAGCAGTACTTC. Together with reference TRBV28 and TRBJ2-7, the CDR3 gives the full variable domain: DVKVTQSSRYLVKRTGEKVFLECVQDMDHENMFWYRQDPGLGLRLIYFSYDVKMKEKGDIPEGYSVSREKKERFSLILESASTNQTSMYLCASSISGTDAYEQYFGPGTRLTVT.

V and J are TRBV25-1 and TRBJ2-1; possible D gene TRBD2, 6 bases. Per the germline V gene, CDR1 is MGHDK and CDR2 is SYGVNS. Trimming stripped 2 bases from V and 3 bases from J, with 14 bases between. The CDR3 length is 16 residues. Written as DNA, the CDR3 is TGTGCCAGCAGTGAAAGTCAGGGAGGAAACTACAATGAGCAGTTCTTC. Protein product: CASSESQGGNYNEQFF.

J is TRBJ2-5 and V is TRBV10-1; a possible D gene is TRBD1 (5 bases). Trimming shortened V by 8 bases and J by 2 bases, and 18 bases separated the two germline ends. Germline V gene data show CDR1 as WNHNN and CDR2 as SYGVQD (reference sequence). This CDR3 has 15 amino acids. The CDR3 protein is CASEGADTLQETQYF. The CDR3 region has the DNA TGCGCCAGCGAAGGGGCTGACACCCTACAAGAGACCCAGTACTTC.

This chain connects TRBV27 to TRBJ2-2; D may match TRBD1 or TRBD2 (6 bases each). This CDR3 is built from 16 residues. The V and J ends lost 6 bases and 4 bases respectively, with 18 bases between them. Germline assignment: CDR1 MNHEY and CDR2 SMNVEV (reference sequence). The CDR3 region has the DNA TGTGCCAGCAGCTCAGCAGGGGCGCGGGGCACCGGGGAGCTGTTTTTT. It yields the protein CASSSAGARGTGELFF.

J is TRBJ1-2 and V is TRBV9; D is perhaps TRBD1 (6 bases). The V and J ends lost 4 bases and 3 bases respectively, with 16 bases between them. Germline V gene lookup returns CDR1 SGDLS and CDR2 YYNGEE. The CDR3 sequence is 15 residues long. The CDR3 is CASSPGQQYYYGYTF. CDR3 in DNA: TGTGCCAGCAGCCCCGGACAGCAATACTACTATGGCTACACCTTC.

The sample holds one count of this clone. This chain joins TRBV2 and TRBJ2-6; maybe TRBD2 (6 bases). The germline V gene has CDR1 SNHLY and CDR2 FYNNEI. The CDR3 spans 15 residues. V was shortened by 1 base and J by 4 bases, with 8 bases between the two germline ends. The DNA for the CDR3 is TGTGCCAGCAGTGAAGGGGGGGTCGGGGCCAACGTCCTGACTTTC. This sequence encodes CASSEGGVGANVLTF.

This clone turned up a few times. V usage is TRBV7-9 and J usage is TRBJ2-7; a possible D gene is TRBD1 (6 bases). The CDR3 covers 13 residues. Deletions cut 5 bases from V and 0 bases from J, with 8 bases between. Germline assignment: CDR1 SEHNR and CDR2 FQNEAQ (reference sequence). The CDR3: CASSRGGSYEQYF. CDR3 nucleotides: TGTGCCAGCAGCAGAGGGGGCTCCTACGAGCAGTACTTC. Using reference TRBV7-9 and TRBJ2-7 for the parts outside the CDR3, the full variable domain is DTGVSQNPRHKITKRGQNVTFRCDPISEHNRLYWYRQTLGQGPEFLTYFQNEAQLEKSRLLSDRFSAERPKGSFSTLEIQRTEQGDSAMYLCASSRGGSYEQYFGPGTRLTVT.

CDR3: CASSPRDRARHLSGNQPQHF. The CDR3, as DNA: TGTGCCAGCAGCCCCCGGGACAGGGCCCGCCACTTATCAGGCAATCAGCCCCAGCATTTT. This chain connects TRBV14 to TRBJ1-5, with 9 bases that match TRBD1. V shed 4 bases and J 2 bases; nucleotides not matched to a gene: 18. Germline V CDR1 and CDR2: SGHDN, FVKESK. This CDR3 contains 20 residues.